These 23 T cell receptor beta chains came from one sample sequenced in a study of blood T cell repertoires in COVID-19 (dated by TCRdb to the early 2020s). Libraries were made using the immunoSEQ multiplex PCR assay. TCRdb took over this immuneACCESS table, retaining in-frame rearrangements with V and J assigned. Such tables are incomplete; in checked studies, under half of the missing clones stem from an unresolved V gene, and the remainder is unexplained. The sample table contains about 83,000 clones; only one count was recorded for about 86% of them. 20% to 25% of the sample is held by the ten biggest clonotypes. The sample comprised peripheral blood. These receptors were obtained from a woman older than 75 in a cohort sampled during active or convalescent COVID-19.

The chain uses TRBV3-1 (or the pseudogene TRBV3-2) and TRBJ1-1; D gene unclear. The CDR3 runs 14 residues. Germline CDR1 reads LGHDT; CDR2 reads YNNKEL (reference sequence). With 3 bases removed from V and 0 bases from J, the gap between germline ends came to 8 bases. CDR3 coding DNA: TGTGCCAGCAGCCAGGCGGTTTTGAACACTGAAGCTTTCTTT. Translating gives CASSQAVLNTEAFF.

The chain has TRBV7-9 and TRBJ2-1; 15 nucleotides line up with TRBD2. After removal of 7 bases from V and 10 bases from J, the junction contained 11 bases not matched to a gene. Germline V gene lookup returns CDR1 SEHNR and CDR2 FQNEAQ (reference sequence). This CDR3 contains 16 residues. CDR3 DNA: TGTGCCAGCACCCCCGGGGCTGGGACTAGCGGGAGGGAGCAGTTCTTC. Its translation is CASTPGAGTSGREQFF.

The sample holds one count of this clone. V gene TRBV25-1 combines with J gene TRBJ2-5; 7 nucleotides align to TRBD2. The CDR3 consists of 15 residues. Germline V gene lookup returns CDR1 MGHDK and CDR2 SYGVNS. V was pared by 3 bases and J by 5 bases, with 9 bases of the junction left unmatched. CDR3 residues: CASSDPRGGRETQYF. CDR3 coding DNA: TGTGCCAGCAGTGACCCTCGCGGGGGACGGGAGACCCAGTACTTC.

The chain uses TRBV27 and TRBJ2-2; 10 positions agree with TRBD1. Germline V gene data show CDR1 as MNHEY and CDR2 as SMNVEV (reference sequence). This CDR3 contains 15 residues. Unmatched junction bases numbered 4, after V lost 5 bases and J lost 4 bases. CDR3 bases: TGTGCCAGCAGTCCGGGACAGGGGATCACCGGGGAGCTGTTTTTT. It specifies CASSPGQGITGELFF.

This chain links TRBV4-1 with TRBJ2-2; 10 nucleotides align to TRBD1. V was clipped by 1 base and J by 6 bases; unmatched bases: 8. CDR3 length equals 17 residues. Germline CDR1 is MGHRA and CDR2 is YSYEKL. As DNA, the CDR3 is TGCGCCAGCAGCCAAGCCACCGGGACAGGGGTTCCCGGGGAGCTGTTTTTT. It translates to CASSQATGTGVPGELFF.

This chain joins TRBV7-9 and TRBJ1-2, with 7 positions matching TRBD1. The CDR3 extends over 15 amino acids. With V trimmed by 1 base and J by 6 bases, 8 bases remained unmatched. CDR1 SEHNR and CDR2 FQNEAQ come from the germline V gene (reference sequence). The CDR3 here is CASSLDSWTGDGYTF. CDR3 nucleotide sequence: TGTGCCAGCAGCTTAGATTCTTGGACAGGTGATGGCTACACCTTC. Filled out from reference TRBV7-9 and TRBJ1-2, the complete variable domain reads DTGVSQNPRHKITKRGQNVTFRCDPISEHNRLYWYRQTLGQGPEFLTYFQNEAQLEKSRLLSDRFSAERPKGSFSTLEIQRTEQGDSAMYLCASSLDSWTGDGYTFGSGTRLTVV.

CDR3 DNA: TGCGCCAGCAGCTTGCCGACTAGCGGAGACTCTGGGGCCAACGTCCTGACTTTC. Protein: CASSLPTSGDSGANVLTF. The chain combines TRBV5-1 with TRBJ2-6; TRBD2 matches at 9 bases. The CDR3 runs to 18 residues. Losses at the gene ends were 1 base for V and 0 bases for J; bases not matched to a gene: 5. Germline CDR1 reads SGHRS; CDR2 reads YFSETQ. The variable domain in full, completed from reference TRBV5-1 and TRBJ2-6, reads KAGVTQTPRYLIKTRGQQVTLSCSPISGHRSVSWYQQTPGQGLQFLFEYFSETQRNKGNFPGRFSGRQFSNSRSEMNVSTLELGDSALYLCASSLPTSGDSGANVLTFGAGSRLTVL.

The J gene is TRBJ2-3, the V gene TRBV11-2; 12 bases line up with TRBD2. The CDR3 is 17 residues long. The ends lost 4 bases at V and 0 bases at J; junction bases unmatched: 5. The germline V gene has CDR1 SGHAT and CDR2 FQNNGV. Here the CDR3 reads CASSSRLAGESTDTQYF. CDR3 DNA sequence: TGTGCCAGCAGCTCTAGACTAGCGGGGGAGAGCACAGATACGCAGTATTTT. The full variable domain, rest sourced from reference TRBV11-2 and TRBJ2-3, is EAGVAQSPRYKIIEKRQSVAFWCNPISGHATLYWYQQILGQGPKLLIQFQNNGVVDDSQLPKDRFSAERLKGVDSTLKIQPAKLEDSAVYLCASSSRLAGESTDTQYFGPGTRLTVL.

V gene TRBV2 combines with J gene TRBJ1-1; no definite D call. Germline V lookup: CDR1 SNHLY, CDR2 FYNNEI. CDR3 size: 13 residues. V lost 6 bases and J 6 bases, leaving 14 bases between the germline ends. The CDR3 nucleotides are TGTGCCAGCAGCCGTGAGGGAAGCGCTGAAGCTTTCTTT. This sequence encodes CASSREGSAEAFF.

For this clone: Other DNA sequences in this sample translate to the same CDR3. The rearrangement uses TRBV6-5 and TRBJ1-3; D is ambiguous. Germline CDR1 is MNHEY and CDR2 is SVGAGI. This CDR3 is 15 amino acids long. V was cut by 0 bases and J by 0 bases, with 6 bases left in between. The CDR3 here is CASSYSGSSGNTIYF. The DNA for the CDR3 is TGTGCCAGCAGTTACTCTGGGAGCTCTGGAAACACCATATATTTT.

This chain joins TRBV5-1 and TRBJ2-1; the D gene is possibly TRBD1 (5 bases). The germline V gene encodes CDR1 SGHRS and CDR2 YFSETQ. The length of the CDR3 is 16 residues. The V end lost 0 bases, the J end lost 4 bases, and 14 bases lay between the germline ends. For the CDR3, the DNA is TGCGCCAGCAGCTTGGTCGGCAGGGCGATTTACAATGAGCAGTTCTTC. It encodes CASSLVGRAIYNEQFF.

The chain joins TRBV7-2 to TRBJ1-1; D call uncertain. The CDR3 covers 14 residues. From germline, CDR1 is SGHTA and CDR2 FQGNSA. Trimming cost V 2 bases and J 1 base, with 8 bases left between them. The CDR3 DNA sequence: TGTGCCAGCAGCTTAAGCAGGTCGAACACTGAAGCTTTCTTT. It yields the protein CASSLSRSNTEAFF.

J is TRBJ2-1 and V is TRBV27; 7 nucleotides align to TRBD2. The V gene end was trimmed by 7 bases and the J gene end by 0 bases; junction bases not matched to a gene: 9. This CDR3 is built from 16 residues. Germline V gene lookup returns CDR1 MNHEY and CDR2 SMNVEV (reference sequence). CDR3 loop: CASISGGLGSYNEQFF. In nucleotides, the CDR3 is TGTGCCAGCATTTCGGGAGGTCTTGGCTCCTACAATGAGCAGTTCTTC.

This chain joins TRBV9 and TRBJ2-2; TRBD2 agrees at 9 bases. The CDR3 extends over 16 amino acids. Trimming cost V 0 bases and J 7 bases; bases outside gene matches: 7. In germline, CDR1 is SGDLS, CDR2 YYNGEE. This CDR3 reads CASSVAVAGEGGELFF. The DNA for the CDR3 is TGTGCCAGCAGCGTAGCAGTAGCGGGAGAGGGCGGGGAGCTGTTTTTT.

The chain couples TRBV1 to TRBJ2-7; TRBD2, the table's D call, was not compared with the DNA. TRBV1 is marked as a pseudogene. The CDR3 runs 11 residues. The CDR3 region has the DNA TGCACCAGAACCGGGACTTACGAGCAGTACGTC. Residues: CTRTGTYEQYV.

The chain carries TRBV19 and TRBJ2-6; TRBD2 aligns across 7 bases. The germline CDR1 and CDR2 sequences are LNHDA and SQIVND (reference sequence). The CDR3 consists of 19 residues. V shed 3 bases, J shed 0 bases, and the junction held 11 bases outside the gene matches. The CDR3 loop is CASSILGGTAYSGANVLTF. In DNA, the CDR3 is TGTGCCAGTAGTATCTTGGGGGGGACCGCCTACTCTGGGGCCAACGTCCTGACTTTC.

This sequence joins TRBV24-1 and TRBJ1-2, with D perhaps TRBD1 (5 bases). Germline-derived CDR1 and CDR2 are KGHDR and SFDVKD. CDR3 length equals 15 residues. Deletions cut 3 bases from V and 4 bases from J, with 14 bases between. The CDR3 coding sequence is TGTGCCACCAGTGATAGAAGGCAGGGAGGCTATGGCTACACCTTC. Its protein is CATSDRRQGGYGYTF.

The CDR3, as DNA: TGTGCCAGCAGTGAGGTCGACAGGGGGCGAGATGGCTACACCTTC. This gives the protein CASSEVDRGRDGYTF. The gene calls are TRBV2 and TRBJ1-2; 10 positions agree with TRBD1. The V segment lost 3 bases and the J segment 6 bases; nucleotides outside the gene matches: 7. From germline, CDR1 is SNHLY and CDR2 FYNNEI. CDR3 size: 15 residues.

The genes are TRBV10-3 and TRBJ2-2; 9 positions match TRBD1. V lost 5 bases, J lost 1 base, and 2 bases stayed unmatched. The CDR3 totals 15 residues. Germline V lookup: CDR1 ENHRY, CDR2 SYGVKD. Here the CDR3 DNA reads TGTGCCATCAGTAAGGACAGGGGGAACACCGGGGAGCTGTTTTTT. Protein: CAISKDRGNTGELFF.

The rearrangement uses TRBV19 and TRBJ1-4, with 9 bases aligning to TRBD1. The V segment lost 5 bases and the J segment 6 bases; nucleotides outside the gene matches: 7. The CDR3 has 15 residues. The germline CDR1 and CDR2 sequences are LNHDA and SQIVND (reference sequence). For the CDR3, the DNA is TGTGCCAGTAGTTCACCGGGACAGGGTCATGAAAAACTGTTTTTT. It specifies CASSSPGQGHEKLFF.

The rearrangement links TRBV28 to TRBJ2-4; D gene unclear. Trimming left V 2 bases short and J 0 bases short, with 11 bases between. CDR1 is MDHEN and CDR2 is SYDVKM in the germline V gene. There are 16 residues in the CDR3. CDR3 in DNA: TGTGCCAGCAGTTTAAACGGTCCCGTAGCCAAAAACATTCAGTACTTC. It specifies CASSLNGPVAKNIQYF.

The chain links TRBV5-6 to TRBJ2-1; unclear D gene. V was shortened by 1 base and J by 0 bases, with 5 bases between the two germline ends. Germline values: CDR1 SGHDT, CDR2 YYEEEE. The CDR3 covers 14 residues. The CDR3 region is CASSLPSSYNEQFF. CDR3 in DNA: TGTGCCAGCAGCTTGCCGAGCTCCTACAATGAGCAGTTCTTC.

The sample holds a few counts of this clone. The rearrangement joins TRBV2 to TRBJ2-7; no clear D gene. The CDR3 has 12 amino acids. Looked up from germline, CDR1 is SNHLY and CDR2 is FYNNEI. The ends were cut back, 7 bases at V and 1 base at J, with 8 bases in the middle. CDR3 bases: TGTGCCAGCACCGCAGGTTCCTACGAGCAGTACTTC. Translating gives CASTAGSYEQYF.